A single sample is the source of the 18 T cell receptor beta chains below, sequenced in a study of cytomegalovirus exposure and HLA in healthy donors. 60 Vbeta and 13 Jbeta primers were used in PCR. TCRdb keeps only in-frame clones here, not all; method: immunoSEQ multiplex PCR. The sample contains about 160,000 clones, around 90% of which appear only once. The source material was PBMCs. The receptor set was obtained from a woman in her twenties or thirties in good health and CMV-seronegative.

Here the CDR3 DNA reads TGCGCCAGCCGCCCTGGGCGGGGGGGCTCCTACAATGAGCAGTTCTTC. This sequence encodes CASRPGRGGSYNEQFF. V gene TRBV10-2 combines with J gene TRBJ2-1; 9 bases are a match to TRBD2. Unmatched junction bases numbered 8, after V lost 8 bases and J lost 0 bases. This CDR3 has 16 residues. Per germline, CDR1 WSHSY and CDR2 SAAADI.

The V and J genes are TRBV4-1 and TRBJ2-1, with TRBD2 matching 8 bases. Germline assignment: CDR1 MGHRA and CDR2 YSYEKL. This CDR3 has 17 amino acids. The V and J ends lost 1 base and 0 bases, in that order; junction bases with no gene match: 5. The CDR3 loop is CASSQVILADSYNEQFF. The CDR3 DNA reads TGCGCCAGCAGCCAAGTTATACTAGCGGACTCCTACAATGAGCAGTTCTTC.

V usage is TRBV11-2 and J usage is TRBJ1-1, with 11 bases aligning to TRBD1. The CDR3 has 13 residues. J lost 8 bases, V lost 11 bases, and 10 bases had no gene match. Germline V gene lookup returns CDR1 SGHAT and CDR2 FQNNGV. The DNA of the CDR3 is TGTGCCTCTCGGACAGGGGGCATCGGGGAAGCTTTCTTT. Protein product: CASRTGGIGEAFF.

The genes are TRBV15 and TRBJ2-1; 9 bases are a match to TRBD2. The CDR3 consists of 19 residues. In germline, CDR1 is LNHNV, CDR2 YYDKDF (reference sequence). V gave up 0 bases and J gave up 0 bases; unmatched junction bases: 9. The CDR3 DNA follows: TGTGCCACCAGCAGAGATGGGGCTAGCGGGACCTCCTCCTACAATGAGCAGTTCTTC. It is translated as CATSRDGASGTSSYNEQFF.

V and J are TRBV2 and TRBJ2-1; tentative D call: TRBD1 (5 bases). Germline CDR1 is SNHLY and CDR2 is FYNNEI. Trimming stripped 3 bases from V and 1 base from J, with 13 bases between. The CDR3 totals 16 residues. CDR3 loop: CASSDRVQSSYNEQFF. The CDR3 nucleotides read TGTGCCAGCAGTGACAGGGTACAATCTTCCTACAATGAGCAGTTCTTC.

V and J are TRBV4-1 and TRBJ2-1; D is perhaps TRBD1 (5 bases). CDR1 and CDR2 (germline): MGHRA, YSYEKL. This CDR3 comprises 13 residues. Trimming cost V 1 base and J 7 bases, with 8 bases left between them. The CDR3 region has the DNA TGCGCCAGCAGCCAAGGACCAGGGAATGAGCAGTTCTTC. It translates to CASSQGPGNEQFF.

The CDR3, as DNA: TGCGCCAGCAGCTTGGAAGCAGGAATATACGAGCAGTACTTC. It translates to CASSLEAGIYEQYF. This chain uses TRBV5-1 with TRBJ2-7, with D unclear. The V end lost 0 bases, the J end lost 4 bases, and 11 bases lay between the germline ends. Germline V CDR1 and CDR2: SGHRS, YFSETQ. The CDR3 covers 14 residues.

With respect to this clone: The missing conserved phenylalanine or tryptophan at the end of this CDR3 makes a read error likely. For the CDR3, the DNA is TGTGCCAGTAGTATTGTCGCAGGCTCCTACGAGCAGTACCTC. Translated: CASSIVAGSYEQYL. V is TRBV19 and J is TRBJ2-7; the D is unclear. The CDR3 extends over 14 amino acids. Trimming removed 3 bases at V and 0 bases at J, with 9 bases between. Per the germline V gene, CDR1 is LNHDA and CDR2 is SQIVND (reference sequence).

This chain connects TRBV6-1 to TRBJ2-5, with 7 bases aligning to TRBD2. CDR1 is MNHNS, CDR2 SASEGT, per germline. The CDR3 has 16 amino acids. The V and J ends lost 1 base and 2 bases, in that order; junction bases with no gene match: 7. The CDR3 sequence is CASSEGVGGLQETQYF. For the CDR3, the DNA is TGTGCCAGCAGTGAAGGGGTGGGAGGGCTGCAAGAGACCCAGTACTTC.

As to this clone: The junction shows a germline mismatch at one end, possibly a read error. Other nucleotide sequences in the sample specify the same CDR3. The chain links TRBV5-1 to TRBJ2-5; D call uncertain. The CDR3 covers 15 residues. Germline lookup yields CDR1 SGHRS and CDR2 YFSETQ. The CDR3 nucleotides read TGCGCCAGCAGTTTGGCAGGTAGTCCCCAAGAGACCCAGTACTTC. This codes for CASSLAGSPQETQYF.

The chain couples TRBV5-1 to TRBJ2-1; 11 bases map to TRBD2. The J segment lost 2 bases and the V segment lost 1 base, leaving 5 bases of the junction unmatched. The CDR3 extends over 17 amino acids. Germline loops: CDR1 SGHRS, CDR2 YFSETQ. The CDR3 bases are TGCGCCAGCAGCTTGACTAGCGGGAGTAGCGCCTACAATGAGCAGTTCTTC. Amino acid sequence: CASSLTSGSSAYNEQFF.

The J gene is TRBJ1-1, the V gene TRBV7-9; D unresolved. CDR1 and CDR2 from the germline V gene are SEHNR and FQNEAQ (reference sequence). Trimming took off 5 bases at V and 2 bases at J, with 12 bases between the two ends. The CDR3 runs 14 residues. CDR3 sequence reads: CASSQPSVNTEAFF. The CDR3 nucleotides read TGTGCCAGCAGCCAACCCAGCGTTAACACTGAAGCTTTCTTT. The variable domain in full, completed from reference TRBV7-9 and TRBJ1-1, reads DTGVSQNPRHKITKRGQNVTFRCDPISEHNRLYWYRQTLGQGPEFLTYFQNEAQLEKSRLLSDRFSAERPKGSFSTLEIQRTEQGDSAMYLCASSQPSVNTEAFFGQGTRLTVV.

The V gene is TRBV21-1, the J gene TRBJ2-6; no check of the table's D call, TRBD1, against the DNA was made. TRBV21-1 is a recognized pseudogene. CDR3 length equals 20 residues. The CDR3 bases are TGTGCCAGCAGCAACCATAGTCCGGGACATAAACACTCTGGGGCCAACGTCCTGACTTTC. Translating it yields CASSNHSPGHKHSGANVLTF.

V gene TRBV28 combines with J gene TRBJ2-3; 8 bases are shared with TRBD1. There are 16 residues in the CDR3. Germline assignment: CDR1 MDHEN and CDR2 SYDVKM. After removal of 5 bases from V and 2 bases from J, the junction contained 9 bases not matched to a gene. The CDR3 protein is CASSHGQGRPTDTQYF. The CDR3 DNA sequence: TGTGCCAGCAGTCATGGACAGGGTCGTCCCACAGATACGCAGTATTTT.

J is TRBJ2-1 and V is TRBV5-4; possibly TRBD2 for D (5 bases). The V gene lost 3 bases and the J gene lost 7 bases, with 8 bases spanning the gap. The CDR3 loop spans 12 amino acids. The germline gives CDR1 SGHNT, CDR2 YYREEE (reference sequence). In nucleotides, the CDR3 is TGTGCCAGCAGCTCACTAGAGAATGAGCAGTTCTTC. Translating gives CASSSLENEQFF.

This CDR3 is CASSRGNGNTEAFF. The CDR3, as DNA: TGTGCCAGCAGCAGGGGAAACGGGAACACTGAAGCTTTCTTT. This rearrangement joins TRBV11-2 to TRBJ1-1, with D tentatively TRBD1 (5 bases). The CDR3 spans 14 residues. Germline CDR1 is SGHAT and CDR2 is FQNNGV. The V and J ends lost 5 bases and 1 base respectively, with 11 bases between them.

The chain links TRBV9 to TRBJ1-5; possibly TRBD1 for D (6 bases). V lost 0 bases, J lost 6 bases, and 10 bases lay in between. Germline CDR1 is SGDLS and CDR2 is YYNGEE. The CDR3 spans 14 residues. The CDR3 region has the DNA TGTGCCAGCAGCGTAGTGACAGGAACTCAGCCCCAGCATTTT. Residues: CASSVVTGTQPQHF.

J is TRBJ2-7 and V is TRBV28, with TRBD1 identical over 8 bases. The germline V gene has CDR1 MDHEN and CDR2 SYDVKM. The length of the CDR3 is 15 residues. The V and J ends lost 5 bases and 4 bases, in that order; junction bases with no gene match: 10. This CDR3 reads CASSPPGTGGYEQYF. The CDR3 DNA sequence: TGTGCCAGCAGTCCACCCGGGACAGGAGGGTACGAGCAGTACTTC.